This TCR beta chain was captured in a study of CD8 T cells in Susac syndrome. V lost 3 bases and J 3 bases, leaving 24 bases between the germline ends. The CDR3 is 19 amino acids. Germline values: CDR1 LGHNA, CDR2 YSLEER. RNA, at about 0.45 to 1 ug, was reverse transcribed with random hexamers. TCRdb reanalysed the immunoSEQ multiplex PCR reads using MiXCR and keeps one entry per CDR3 protein. The sample carries about 200,000 distinct CDR3 sequences, around 95% recorded once. This chain connects TRBV4-3 to TRBJ2-1; tentatively, D is TRBD1 (7 bases). Sequenced input: CD4+ T cells from PBMCs. This receptor was taken from a human donor in good health. For the CDR3, the DNA is TGCGCCAGCAGCCAGGCACCCATCGGGGGACAGACCTTCTACAATGAGCAGTTCTTC. Translation gives CASSQAPIGGQTFYNEQFF.